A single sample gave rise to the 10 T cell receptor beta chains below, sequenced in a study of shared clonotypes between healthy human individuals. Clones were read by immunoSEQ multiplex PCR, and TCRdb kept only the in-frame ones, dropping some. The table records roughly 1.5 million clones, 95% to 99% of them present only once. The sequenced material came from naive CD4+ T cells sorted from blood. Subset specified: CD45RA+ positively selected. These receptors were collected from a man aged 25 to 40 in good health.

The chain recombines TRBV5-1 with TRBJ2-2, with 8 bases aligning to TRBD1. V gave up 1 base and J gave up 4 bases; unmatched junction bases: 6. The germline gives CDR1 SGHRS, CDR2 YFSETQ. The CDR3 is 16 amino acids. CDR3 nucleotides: TGCGCCAGCAGCTTGTCTTGGACAGGGACCACCGGGGAGCTGTTTTTT. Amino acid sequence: CASSLSWTGTTGELFF. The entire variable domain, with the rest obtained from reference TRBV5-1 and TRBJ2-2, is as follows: KAGVTQTPRYLIKTRGQQVTLSCSPISGHRSVSWYQQTPGQGLQFLFEYFSETQRNKGNFPGRFSGRQFSNSRSEMNVSTLELGDSALYLCASSLSWTGTTGELFFGEGSRLTVL.

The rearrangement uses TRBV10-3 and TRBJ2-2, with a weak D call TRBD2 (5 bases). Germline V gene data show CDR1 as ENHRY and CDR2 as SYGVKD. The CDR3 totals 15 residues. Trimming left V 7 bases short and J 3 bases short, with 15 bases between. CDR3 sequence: CAITTSRDYTGELFF. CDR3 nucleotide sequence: TGTGCCATCACCACCTCACGGGATTACACCGGGGAGCTGTTTTTT.

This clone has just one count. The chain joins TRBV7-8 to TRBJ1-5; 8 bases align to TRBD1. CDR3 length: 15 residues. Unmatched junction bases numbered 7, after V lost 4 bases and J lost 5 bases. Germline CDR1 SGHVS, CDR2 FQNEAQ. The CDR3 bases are TGTGCCAGCAGCTCGCTAGGACAGGGCGATCAGCCCCAGCATTTT. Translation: CASSSLGQGDQPQHF.

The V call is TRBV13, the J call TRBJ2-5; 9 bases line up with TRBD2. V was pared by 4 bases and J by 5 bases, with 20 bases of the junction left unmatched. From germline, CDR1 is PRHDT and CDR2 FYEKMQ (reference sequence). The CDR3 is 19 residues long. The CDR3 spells CASSSWRPVAGVVEETQYF. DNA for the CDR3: TGTGCCAGCAGCTCCTGGAGACCTGTAGCGGGAGTGGTAGAGGAGACCCAGTACTTC.

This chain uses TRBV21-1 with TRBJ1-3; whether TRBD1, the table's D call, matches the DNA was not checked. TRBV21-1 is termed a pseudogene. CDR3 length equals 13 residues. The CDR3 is CASTRTGGRTIYF. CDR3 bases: TGTGCCAGCACTAGGACAGGGGGAAGAACCATATATTTT.

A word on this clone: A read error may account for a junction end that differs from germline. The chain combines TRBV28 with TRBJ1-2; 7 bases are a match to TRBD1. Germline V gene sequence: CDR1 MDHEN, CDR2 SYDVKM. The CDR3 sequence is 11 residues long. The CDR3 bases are TGTGCCAGCAGTTCCCCGGGACAGCCCAACTTC. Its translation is CASSSPGQPNF.

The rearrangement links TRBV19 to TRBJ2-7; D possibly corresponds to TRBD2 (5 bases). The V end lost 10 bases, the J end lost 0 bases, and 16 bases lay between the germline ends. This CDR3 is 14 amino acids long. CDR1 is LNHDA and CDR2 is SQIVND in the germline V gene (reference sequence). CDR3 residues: CATSIALLSYEQYF. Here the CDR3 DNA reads TGTGCCACCTCAATAGCGTTACTCTCCTACGAGCAGTACTTC.

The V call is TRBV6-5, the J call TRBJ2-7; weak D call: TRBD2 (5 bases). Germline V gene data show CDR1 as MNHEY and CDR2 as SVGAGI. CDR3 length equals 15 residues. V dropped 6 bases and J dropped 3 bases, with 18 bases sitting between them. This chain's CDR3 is CASSLEGTQYYEQYF. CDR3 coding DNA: TGTGCCAGCAGCTTAGAGGGAACCCAATACTACGAGCAGTACTTC.

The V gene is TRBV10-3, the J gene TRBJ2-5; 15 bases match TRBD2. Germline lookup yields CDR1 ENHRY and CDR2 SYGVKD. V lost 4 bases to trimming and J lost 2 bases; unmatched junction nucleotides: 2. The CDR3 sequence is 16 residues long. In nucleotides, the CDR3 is TGTGCCATCAGTGCCGGACTAGCGGGAGGGCAAGAGACCCAGTACTTC. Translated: CAISAGLAGGQETQYF.

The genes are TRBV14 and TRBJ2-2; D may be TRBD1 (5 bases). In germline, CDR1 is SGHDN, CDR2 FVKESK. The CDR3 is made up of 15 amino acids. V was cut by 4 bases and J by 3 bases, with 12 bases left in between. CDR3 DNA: TGTGCCAGCAGCCCGCAGGGTTGGTACACCGGGGAGCTGTTTTTT. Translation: CASSPQGWYTGELFF. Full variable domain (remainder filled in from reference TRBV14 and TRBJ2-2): EAGVTQFPSHSVIEKGQTVTLRCDPISGHDNLYWYRRVMGKEIKFLLHFVKESKQDESGMPNNRFLAERTGGTYSTLKVQPAELEDSGVYFCASSPQGWYTGELFFGEGSRLTVL.